Listed below are T cell receptor beta chains from one sample, sequenced in a study of T cell therapy after organ transplantation. Libraries were prepared by immunoSEQ multiplex PCR; TCRdb keeps only in-frame clonotypes and omits some of them. The table records about 3,600 clones, around 69% of them present only once. No antigens are known for them. The material sequenced was CD8+ T cells from blood, taken after autologous CMV-specific T cell therapy. These receptors were obtained from a human patient who had received a solid organ transplant and had CMV disease. The graft donor may be the source of some T cells. Both conserved end residues are part of each CDR3. The order of the fields is V gene, J gene, D gene, clone size, CDR3 DNA, CDR3 protein. D genes are given only for firm matches. Clone size is stated in some rows and not others, as once, few, many or a class when expanded.

v_call: TRBV2; j_call: TRBJ2-5; d_call: -; clone_size: -; cdr3_nt: TGTGCCAGCAGTTTCGGACCAGCTGGGCAGACCCAGTACTTC; cdr3_aa: CASSFGPAGQTQYF
v_call: TRBV29-1; j_call: TRBJ2-2; d_call: TRBD1; clone_size: medium-sized; cdr3_nt: TGCAGCGTTGAATCCGGACAGGGGGCGGGAACCGGGGAGCTGTTTTTT; cdr3_aa: CSVESGQGAGTGELFF
v_call: TRBV5-4; j_call: TRBJ2-2; d_call: -; clone_size: -; cdr3_nt: TGTGCCAGCAGCCAGACCGGGGAGCTGTTTTTT; cdr3_aa: CASSQTGELFF
v_call: TRBV6-1; j_call: TRBJ2-5; d_call: -; clone_size: -; cdr3_nt: TGTGCCAGCAGTCCGGGGCCGGATAAGGAGACCCAGTACTTC; cdr3_aa: CASSPGPDKETQYF
v_call: TRBV7-2; j_call: TRBJ1-6; d_call: -; clone_size: -; cdr3_nt: TGTGCCAGCAGCTTAGGTGGTTTTTCACCCCTCCACTTT; cdr3_aa: CASSLGGFSPLHF
v_call: TRBV6-4; j_call: TRBJ2-3; d_call: -; clone_size: -; cdr3_nt: TGTGCCAGCAGTGAAGCAAGCGGAGGGAGCACAGATACGCAGTATTTT; cdr3_aa: CASSEASGGSTDTQYF
v_call: TRBV5-4; j_call: TRBJ2-5; d_call: -; clone_size: -; cdr3_nt: TGTGCCAGCAGCTCCGTCGTTGGCCCCCAAGAGACCCAGTACTTC; cdr3_aa: CASSSVVGPQETQYF
v_call: TRBV7-9; j_call: TRBJ1-2; d_call: -; clone_size: -; cdr3_nt: TGTGCCAGCAGCCCTAGCCCCACAGATGGCTACACCTTC; cdr3_aa: CASSPSPTDGYTF
v_call: TRBV29-1; j_call: TRBJ2-1; d_call: -; clone_size: -; cdr3_nt: TGCAGCGTCTGGGACATTCCTCCCTACAATGAGCAGTTCTTC; cdr3_aa: CSVWDIPPYNEQFF
v_call: TRBV14; j_call: TRBJ2-3; d_call: TRBD1; clone_size: -; cdr3_nt: TGTGCCAGCAGCCACGGACAGGGGACAGATACGCAGTATTTT; cdr3_aa: CASSHGQGTDTQYF
v_call: TRBV10-3; j_call: TRBJ2-3; d_call: TRBD1; clone_size: few; cdr3_nt: TGTGCCATCAGCCCCGGACAGGCGGGCCAGGCACCATCCGCAGATACGCAGTATTTT; cdr3_aa: CAISPGQAGQAPSADTQYF
v_call: TRBV6-6; j_call: TRBJ2-6; d_call: -; clone_size: -; cdr3_nt: TGTGCCAGCTCAGGGCTCTCTGGGGCCAACGTCCTGACTTTC; cdr3_aa: CASSGLSGANVLTF
v_call: TRBV5-8; j_call: TRBJ2-7; d_call: TRBD2; clone_size: few; cdr3_nt: TGTGCCAGCAGCTTTCCGGGTCGGCTAGCGGCCTCCTACGAGCAGTACTTC; cdr3_aa: CASSFPGRLAASYEQYF
v_call: TRBV7-8; j_call: TRBJ2-3; d_call: TRBD2; clone_size: -; cdr3_nt: TGTGCCAGCAGCCCGACTAGCCCCCCCACGGATACGCAGTATTTT; cdr3_aa: CASSPTSPPTDTQYF
v_call: TRBV13; j_call: TRBJ2-3; d_call: -; clone_size: -; cdr3_nt: TGTGCCAGCAGCTTAGGGCAGGATACAGATACGCAGTATTTT; cdr3_aa: CASSLGQDTDTQYF
v_call: TRBV7-9; j_call: TRBJ2-3; d_call: -; clone_size: -; cdr3_nt: TGTGCCAGCAGCACCACAGATACGCAGTATTTT; cdr3_aa: CASSTTDTQYF
v_call: TRBV13; j_call: TRBJ2-7; d_call: -; clone_size: -; cdr3_nt: TGTGCCAGCAGCTTAGAGCGAGGTACGAATTACGAGCAGTACTTC; cdr3_aa: CASSLERGTNYEQYF
v_call: TRBV7-2; j_call: TRBJ2-3; d_call: TRBD2; clone_size: -; cdr3_nt: TGTGCCAGCAGCTCTAGCGGGGTAACAGATACGCAGTATTTT; cdr3_aa: CASSSSGVTDTQYF
v_call: TRBV6-5; j_call: TRBJ2-7; d_call: -; clone_size: -; cdr3_nt: TGTGCCAGCAGTTACTCGGAGGGCTACGAGCAGTACTTC; cdr3_aa: CASSYSEGYEQYF
v_call: TRBV15; j_call: TRBJ2-7; d_call: -; clone_size: -; cdr3_nt: TGTGCCACCAGCAGAGGAGGGCACTACGAGCAGTACTTC; cdr3_aa: CATSRGGHYEQYF
v_call: TRBV27; j_call: TRBJ2-7; d_call: -; clone_size: -; cdr3_nt: TGTGCCAGCAGTTTGGCGAGCTCCTACGAGCAGTACTTC; cdr3_aa: CASSLASSYEQYF
v_call: TRBV6-5; j_call: TRBJ2-6; d_call: -; clone_size: few; cdr3_nt: TGTGCCAGCAGCACTGGGGCGGGAGGGGCCAACGTCCTGACTTTC; cdr3_aa: CASSTGAGGANVLTF
v_call: TRBV11-3; j_call: TRBJ2-2; d_call: -; clone_size: -; cdr3_nt: TGTGCCAGCAGTACGGGTATGAACACCGGGGAGCTGTTTTTT; cdr3_aa: CASSTGMNTGELFF
v_call: TRBV5-6; j_call: TRBJ2-1; d_call: -; clone_size: once; cdr3_nt: TGTGCCAGCAGCTTGGGTGGCGGGCAGTTCTTC; cdr3_aa: CASSLGGGQFF
v_call: TRBV6-5; j_call: TRBJ2-3; d_call: -; clone_size: medium-sized; cdr3_nt: TGTGCCAGCAGTTACGCCGACAGTACCCCCACAGATACGCAGTATTTT; cdr3_aa: CASSYADSTPTDTQYF
v_call: TRBV5-4; j_call: TRBJ1-2; d_call: TRBD1; clone_size: few; cdr3_nt: TGTGCCAGCAGCTCCTCAGGGGGTATAGGCTATGGCTACACCTTC; cdr3_aa: CASSSSGGIGYGYTF
v_call: TRBV6-1; j_call: TRBJ2-7; d_call: TRBD2; clone_size: -; cdr3_nt: TGTGCCAGCAGTGCCCGGACTAGCGGGAGTTACGAGCAGTACTTC; cdr3_aa: CASSARTSGSYEQYF
v_call: TRBV7-9; j_call: TRBJ2-5; d_call: TRBD1; clone_size: -; cdr3_nt: TGTGCCAGCAGCCCGACAGGGTTGGAGACCCAGTACTTC; cdr3_aa: CASSPTGLETQYF
v_call: TRBV5-5; j_call: TRBJ2-1; d_call: TRBD2; clone_size: once; cdr3_nt: TGTGCCAGCAGCTTCAGGGAGGGTTACAATGAGCAGTTCTTC; cdr3_aa: CASSFREGYNEQFF
v_call: TRBV11-2; j_call: TRBJ2-2; d_call: -; clone_size: -; cdr3_nt: TGTGCCAGCAGCTTAGTGACAGTCGGGGAGCTGTTTTTT; cdr3_aa: CASSLVTVGELFF
v_call: TRBV9; j_call: TRBJ2-1; d_call: -; clone_size: -; cdr3_nt: TGTGCCAGCAGCCCCCTGATAGGACTCACAATTGAGCAGTTCTTC; cdr3_aa: CASSPLIGLTIEQFF
v_call: TRBV4-1; j_call: TRBJ2-7; d_call: -; clone_size: -; cdr3_nt: TGCGCCAGCAGCCAAGATAAGACTATCGCGAACGAGCAGTACTTC; cdr3_aa: CASSQDKTIANEQYF
v_call: TRBV14; j_call: TRBJ1-6; d_call: -; clone_size: -; cdr3_nt: TGTGCCAGCAGCCAAAGGCTCCCTGGACAGAATAATTCACCCCTCCACTTT; cdr3_aa: CASSQRLPGQNNSPLHF
v_call: TRBV18; j_call: TRBJ2-7; d_call: -; clone_size: -; cdr3_nt: TGTGCCAGCTCACTGGGGACCCCCGACGAGCAGTACTTC; cdr3_aa: CASSLGTPDEQYF
v_call: TRBV27; j_call: TRBJ2-7; d_call: TRBD2; clone_size: once; cdr3_nt: TGTGCCAGCAGTTTCGGCGGGAGTGTCGAGCAGTACTTC; cdr3_aa: CASSFGGSVEQYF